This TCR beta chain stems from a study of blood T cell repertoires in COVID-19. Clones were read by immunoSEQ multiplex PCR, and TCRdb kept only the in-frame ones, dropping some. The sample yields about 150,000 clones, approximately 90% seen once. Sample: peripheral blood. This TCR was sampled from a man aged 55 to 70 with active or convalescent COVID-19.

In DNA, the CDR3 is TGTGCCAGCAGTTACCCCCTAGCGGGGGGCGTGTACGAGCAGTACTTC. It is translated as CASSYPLAGGVYEQYF. The chain couples TRBV6-2 or TRBV6-3 to TRBJ2-7; 11 positions agree with TRBD2. After removal of 2 bases from V and 4 bases from J, the junction contained 7 bases not matched to a gene. The CDR3 runs to 16 residues. Germline values: CDR1 MNHEY, CDR2 SVGEGT.